This T cell receptor (beta chain) appears in the sequencing data of a study of cytomegalovirus exposure and HLA in healthy donors. 13 Jbeta primers and 60 Vbeta primers were used for the PCR. Clones were sequenced by immunoSEQ multiplex PCR, and TCRdb holds only the in-frame ones, with some missing. The repertoire holds tens of thousands of clones, 85% to 95% seen once, with less than 3% in the top ten. Germline V lookup: CDR1 MNHNY, CDR2 SVGAGI (reference sequence). V was trimmed by 5 bases and J by 7 bases, leaving 15 bases between them. The CDR3 extends over 14 amino acids. This clonotype was obtained from a woman between 18 and 29 years old in good health and CMV-seronegative. Sequencing used PBMCs. This rearrangement joins TRBV6-6 to TRBJ1-5; D perhaps matches TRBD1 (6 bases). This CDR3 reads CASSPAGARQPQHF. The CDR3 nucleotides are TGTGCCAGCAGTCCCGCGGGGGCGAGACAGCCCCAGCATTTT.